Sequencing of this T cell receptor beta chain was carried out in a study of blood T cell repertoires in COVID-19. The wider study: COVID-19 samples from acute and convalescent phases originated in the United States, Italy and Spain.

Everyone who took part was about 18 to 90 years old, and they came from over 20 US areas. As originally analysed: Amplification of reference gene primers provided the estimated nucleated cell counts. Libraries were prepared by immunoSEQ multiplex PCR; TCRdb keeps only in-frame clonotypes and omits some of them. V, J and clone size reflect that table, while D and trimming were determined from the DNA. The data contain around 200,000 clones, 80% of them singletons. This clone was observed once. CDR1 and CDR2 (germline): MRHNA, SNTAGT. J lost 2 bases, V lost 4 bases, and 4 bases had no gene match. There are 16 residues in the CDR3.

The TCR sequence derives from a woman aged 40 to 55 with acute COVID-19. The V gene is TRBV6-4, the J gene TRBJ2-1, with 11 bases lining up with TRBD2. The sample taken for sequencing was PBMCs or T cells enriched from blood (not recorded which). This chain's CDR3 is CASSGSGLAAYNEQFF. CDR3 DNA: TGTGCCAGCAGTGGATCGGGACTAGCGGCCTACAATGAGCAGTTCTTC.